A selection of T cell receptor beta chains follows, all from one sample in a study of T cells in Graves' hyperthyroidism and ophthalmopathy. TCRdb reanalysed the multiplex PCR reads using MiXCR and keeps one entry per CDR3 protein. The repertoire consists of about 420,000 distinct CDR3 sequences, with 15% to 19% occurring once and the leading ten covering roughly 14%. What was sequenced was blood. The receptors were gathered from a young woman with Graves' hyperthyroidism. Both conserved end residues are part of each CDR3.

v_gene,CDR3aa
TRBV5-1,CASSFRAGPNTGELFF
TRBV6-2/TRBV6-3,CASTPDGTGGYEQYF
TRBV6-2/TRBV6-3,CASRPGQGGTDTQYF
TRBV13,CASSPSTGALKTNTEAFF
TRBV9,CASSPRTGLNTEAFF
TRBV20-1,CSASVPRGAVETQYF
TRBV6-1,CASSSVRGTGGTEAFF
TRBV7-8,CASTRGLSYEQYF
TRBV7-2,CASSPRASTEAFF
TRBV19,CASSSGQPSNTDTQYF
TRBV6-1,CASRGERNQPQHF
TRBV6-1,CASKWRQGANTGELFF
TRBV20-1,CSARDRKVTDTQYF
TRBV20-1,CSARPGQNRNEQFF
TRBV11-2,CASSLLDRGPYEQYF
TRBV12-3/TRBV12-4,CASWLETGELFF
TRBV20-1,CSARYPFRINEQFF
TRBV27,CASSPSRPNEQFF
TRBV5-1,CASSLTESSEAFF
TRBV7-2,CASSFTGTAYNEQFF
TRBV12-3/TRBV12-4,CASSPPGLAGAAKNIQYF
TRBV20-1,CSARQRLAGGPDTQYF
TRBV7-9,CASSSTTGVKTQYF
TRBV12-3/TRBV12-4,CASSPLGEGNKNIQYF
TRBV11-2,CASSPSGGGAGDTQYF
TRBV9,CASSVVQAFTEAFF
TRBV12-3/TRBV12-4,CASSLGVGQGLGSNQPQHF
TRBV27,CASSWGGQMNTEAFF
TRBV7-2,CASSPTGGTTYEQYF
TRBV28,CASSETGTVVSYEQYF
TRBV19,CASSIAGGVNTEAFF
TRBV9,CASSYLPGGTNYGYTF
TRBV12-3/TRBV12-4,CASTFSPDRLGYTF
TRBV6-5,CASSYFGEGDQPQHF
TRBV7-2,CASSSPQGYGYTF
TRBV7-8,CASSLDSGTVSYEQYF
TRBV5-1,CASSEEAYNEQFF
TRBV20-1,CSARGWGYGYTF
TRBV27,CASRSGQTTGELFF
TRBV3-1,CASSRGGQANYEQYF
TRBV5-4,CASSFWGDYGYTF
TRBV9,CASSALPEGPSGYTF
TRBV6-1,CASSSPKLAKNIQYF
TRBV12-3/TRBV12-4,CASSLRGTKRMLEAFF
TRBV20-1,CSAKALAGGTYEQYF
TRBV20-1,CSAYSTRDNQPQHF
TRBV24-1,CATARGTGRGETQYF
TRBV18,CASSPPAGTSPSDEQFF
TRBV3-1,CASRVTGYNEQFF
TRBV9,CASSLTGETDTQYF
TRBV7-2,CASSYRTGGLETQYF
TRBV10-3,CAISADRGRNQPQHF
TRBV7-8,CASSAQGRAYEQYF
TRBV7-2,CASSPSHFEPNYGYTF